A selection of T cell receptor beta chains follows, all from one sample in a study of early T cells in non-severe SARS-CoV-2 infection. TCRdb used MiXCR to reprocess the 5' RACE reads, holding one entry per CDR3 protein. The sample records fewer than 85,000 distinct CDR3 sequences, around 15% being singletons. What was sequenced was whole blood. These receptors were taken from an adult who was a healthcare worker with PCR-confirmed SARS-CoV-2 infection or an uninfected control (not recorded which). Each CDR3 is given with its conserved first and last residue. D genes are given only for firm matches. The listing skips clone size in some rows; elsewhere it reads once, few, many or a size class.

J,D,size,V,CDR3,DNA
TRBJ2-7,TRBD2,few,TRBV27,CASSPTGTSGIEQYF,TGTGCCAGCAGTCCAACCGGGACTAGCGGGATAGAGCAGTACTTC
TRBJ2-3,TRBD2,NA,TRBV29-1,CSIEELAGLTDTQYF,TGCAGCATTGAAGAACTAGCGGGGCTAACAGATACGCAGTATTTT
TRBJ1-5,TRBD1,many,TRBV7-8,CASSFGTVSNQPQHF,TGTGCCAGCAGCTTTGGGACAGTTAGCAATCAGCCCCAGCATTTT
TRBJ2-6,NA,many,TRBV20-1,CSAEGRGANVLTF,TGCAGTGCCGAGGGGCGAGGGGCCAACGTCCTGACTTTC
TRBJ2-3,TRBD1,NA,TRBV27,CASSVIGTGTVTDTQYF,TGTGCCAGCAGTGTCATTGGGACAGGGACAGTGACAGATACGCAGTATTTT
TRBJ2-7,TRBD1,NA,TRBV3-1,CASSQPGQGAFYEQYF,TGTGCCAGCAGCCAACCGGGACAGGGGGCCTTCTACGAGCAGTACTTC
TRBJ2-2,NA,few,TRBV7-3,CASSLEPRAVNTGELFF,TGTGCCAGCAGCTTAGAGCCGCGGGCAGTTAACACCGGGGAGCTGTTTTTT
TRBJ2-7,NA,few,TRBV20-1,CSARGVGPGEQYF,TGCAGTGCTAGAGGTGTAGGGCCTGGGGAGCAGTACTTC
TRBJ2-3,TRBD2,NA,TRBV19,CASSADSSGGTDTQYF,TGTGCCAGTAGTGCCGATTCTAGCGGGGGCACAGATACGCAGTATTTT
TRBJ2-7,TRBD1,NA,TRBV29-1,CSVLFPTGDYEQYF,TGCAGCGTTTTGTTCCCGACAGGGGACTACGAGCAGTACTTC
TRBJ2-1,NA,NA,TRBV3-1,CASTLTGVSYNEQFF,TGTGCCAGCACCTTAACGGGCGTCTCCTACAATGAGCAGTTCTTC
TRBJ2-3,TRBD2,once,TRBV18,CASSRVGGTDTQYF,TGTGCCAGCTCACGAGTGGGGGGGACCGATACGCAGTATTTT
TRBJ1-5,NA,NA,TRBV19,CASSPSGGNRQPQHF,TGTGCCAGTAGTCCCAGCGGCGGGAATCGACAGCCCCAGCATTTT
TRBJ2-7,TRBD1,many,TRBV3-1,CASSHGTGRISYEQYF,TGTGCCAGCAGCCATGGGACAGGGCGAATCTCCTACGAGCAGTACTTC
TRBJ1-2,NA,few,TRBV7-9,CASSFGTSNYGYTF,TGTGCCAGCAGCTTCGGGACCTCTAACTATGGCTACACCTTC
TRBJ1-1,NA,many,TRBV20-1,CSAREVGDSEAFF,TGCAGTGCTAGAGAGGTAGGGGATAGTGAAGCTTTCTTT
TRBJ2-4,TRBD1,NA,TRBV29-1,CSVEDRDRLAKNIQYF,TGCAGCGTTGAAGATAGGGACAGACTAGCCAAAAACATTCAGTACTTC
TRBJ2-5,NA,few,TRBV2,CASAGQETQYF,TGTGCCAGCGCAGGGCAAGAGACCCAGTACTTC
TRBJ1-2,NA,many,TRBV4-1,CASSPAGNYGYTF,TGCGCCAGCAGCCCGGCAGGAAACTATGGCTACACCTTC
TRBJ2-3,TRBD2,NA,TRBV7-3,CASSLTRGGSGPTDTQYF,TGTGCCAGCAGCTTAACCCGCGGGGGTAGCGGCCCCACAGATACGCAGTATTTT
TRBJ2-7,TRBD1,many,TRBV6-1,CASSEWILRTGSNEQYF,TGTGCCAGCAGTGAATGGATTCTGAGGACAGGGTCCAACGAGCAGTACTTC
TRBJ2-1,TRBD2,many,TRBV7-6,CASSLALAGYNEQFF,TGTGCCAGCAGCTTAGCGCTAGCGGGGTACAATGAGCAGTTCTTC
TRBJ1-2,TRBD1,many,TRBV6-2/TRBV6-3,CATGYYRGNNGYTF,TGTGCCACCGGATACTACAGGGGTAATAATGGCTACACCTTC
TRBJ2-1,TRBD2,few,TRBV11-1,CASSSRGLAVNEQFF,TGTGCCAGCAGCTCCCGGGGACTAGCTGTCAATGAGCAGTTCTTC
TRBJ1-6,TRBD1,NA,TRBV12-3/TRBV12-4,CASSYDRVNSPLHF,TGTGCCAGCAGTTACGACAGGGTAAATTCACCCCTCCACTTT
TRBJ2-1,NA,NA,TRBV6-4,CASSPSSAPYNEQFF,TGTGCCAGCAGCCCCTCTTCGGCTCCCTACAATGAGCAGTTCTTC
TRBJ2-3,NA,NA,TRBV10-3,CATAASATDTQYF,TGTGCCACAGCGGCGAGCGCGACAGATACGCAGTATTTT
TRBJ2-7,TRBD1,NA,TRBV28,CASSPHRQGADEQYF,TGTGCCAGCAGCCCTCACCGGCAGGGGGCCGACGAGCAGTACTTC
TRBJ1-2,NA,once,TRBV4-3,CASSRSSNYGYTF,TGCGCCAGCAGCCGCAGCTCTAACTATGGCTACACCTTC
TRBJ2-4,NA,few,TRBV7-9,CASSSTGLGSAKNIQYF,TGTGCCAGCAGCTCGACGGGGTTGGGTTCAGCCAAAAACATTCAGTACTTC
TRBJ2-4,TRBD1,NA,TRBV20-1,CSARVRGTGGIAKNIQYF,TGCAGTGCTAGAGTCAGAGGGACAGGGGGCATAGCCAAAAACATTCAGTACTTC
TRBJ2-5,NA,NA,TRBV7-3,CASSSNDRETQYF,TGTGCCAGCAGCTCCAACGACAGGGAGACCCAGTACTTC
TRBJ1-1,NA,NA,TRBV4-2,CASSRGSGTEAFF,TGTGCCAGCAGCCGCGGGAGTGGGACTGAAGCTTTCTTT
TRBJ2-7,TRBD1,few,TRBV27,CASSLFPSRGPSMQYF,TGTGCCAGCAGTTTATTCCCTTCCAGGGGGCCTTCGATGCAGTACTTC
TRBJ2-7,NA,many,TRBV6-2/TRBV6-3,CASSLIGGGYEQYF,TGTGCCAGCAGCCTCATTGGGGGTGGCTACGAGCAGTACTTC
TRBJ2-5,TRBD2,few,TRBV12-3/TRBV12-4,CASSSIRRGLAGQETQYF,TGTGCCAGCAGTAGTATACGCCGGGGACTAGCCGGCCAAGAGACCCAGTACTTC
TRBJ1-1,NA,many,TRBV6-5,CASARSGKAFF,TGTGCCAGCGCGCGGTCAGGGAAAGCTTTCTTT
TRBJ2-7,TRBD2,many,TRBV9,CASSVRLAGDSEQYF,TGTGCCAGCAGCGTCAGACTAGCGGGAGACTCCGAGCAGTACTTC
TRBJ2-7,NA,few,TRBV7-2,CASSSTATYEQYF,TGTGCCAGCAGCTCGACGGCGACCTACGAGCAGTACTTC
TRBJ2-7,TRBD2,few,TRBV28,CATAGTSGGVYEQYF,TGTGCCACGGCCGGGACTAGCGGGGGAGTCTACGAGCAGTACTTC
TRBJ2-7,TRBD1,many,TRBV29-1,CSVGPGQSEQYF,TGCAGCGTTGGACCGGGACAGAGCGAGCAGTACTTC
TRBJ2-3,NA,few,TRBV29-1,CSSRGLDTQYF,TGCAGCTCGCGGGGGCTCGATACGCAGTATTTT
TRBJ1-1,TRBD1,many,TRBV12-3/TRBV12-4,CASRGQGNTEAFF,TGTGCCAGCAGAGGACAGGGGAACACTGAAGCTTTCTTT
TRBJ1-2,NA,many,TRBV2,CASFRTDLYGYTF,TGTGCCAGCTTCAGGACCGACCTCTATGGCTACACCTTC
TRBJ2-3,NA,NA,TRBV19,CASGGRRVTDTQYF,TGTGCCAGTGGCGGTCGTCGAGTGACAGATACGCAGTATTTT